Listed below are T cell receptor beta chains from one sample, sequenced in a study of human T cells and chemical hapten exposure. TCRdb re-called the RACE reads with MiXCR, one entry per CDR3 protein. The sample carries tens of thousands of distinct CDR3 sequences, over 9.5% recorded once. The starting material was whole blood, obtained in connection with sensitization to the hapten diphenylcyclopropenone (DPC). These receptors came from a man between 35 and 55 years old with alopecia areata. Some clones in this sample may be carry-over from other donors' samples. Both conserved end residues are part of each CDR3. A D gene is named only where the DNA matches it firmly. The size of a clone is reported for some rows only, either as once, few or many, or as a class for expanded clones.

clone_size,j_call,d_call,v_call,cdr3_aa,cdr3_nt
.,TRBJ2-1,TRBD2,TRBV3-1,CASSLSGLNSYNEQFF,TGTGCCAGCAGCCTTAGCGGGTTGAACTCCTACAATGAGCAGTTCTTC
many,TRBJ2-3,.,TRBV6-5,CASSYSGGRTDTQYF,TGTGCCAGCAGTTACTCGGGGGGACGCACAGATACGCAGTATTTT
.,TRBJ2-3,.,TRBV11-1,CASSFVGGRSTDTQYF,TGTGCCAGCAGCTTTGTCGGCGGGCGAAGCACAGATACGCAGTATTTT
few,TRBJ2-3,.,TRBV6-2/TRBV6-3,CASSSHSLSTDTQYF,TGTGCCAGCAGTTCACACAGCCTTTCCACAGATACGCAGTATTTT
many,TRBJ2-5,.,TRBV5-1,CASSLPQSTQYF,TGCGCCAGCAGCCTACCTCAATCGACCCAGTACTTC
.,TRBJ1-5,TRBD1,TRBV7-9,CASSLGDRENQPQHF,TGTGCCAGCAGCTTAGGGGACAGGGAGAATCAGCCCCAGCATTTT
.,TRBJ2-2,.,TRBV7-2,CASSLQHGGELFF,TGTGCCAGCAGCTTACAACACGGCGGGGAGCTGTTTTTT
few,TRBJ2-2,.,TRBV7-6,CASSLYGNYANTGELFF,TGTGCCAGCAGCTTATATGGGAATTACGCGAACACCGGGGAGCTGTTTTTT
.,TRBJ1-4,.,TRBV6-5,CASSSRGAGNEKLFF,TGTGCCAGCAGTTCGCGGGGTGCGGGTAATGAAAAACTGTTTTTT
few,TRBJ1-6,.,TRBV28,CASSFDGSYNSPLHF,TGTGCCAGCAGTTTCGACGGCTCCTATAATTCACCCCTCCACTTT
few,TRBJ2-3,.,TRBV3-1,CASSQVGAPTDTQYF,TGTGCCAGCAGCCAAGTAGGGGCTCCCACAGATACGCAGTATTTT
.,TRBJ2-5,.,TRBV7-9,CASSLGGREETQYF,TGTGCCAGCAGCTTAGGGGGACGTGAAGAGACCCAGTACTTC
few,TRBJ1-5,.,TRBV7-2,CASSLFSGDSNQPQHF,TGTGCCAGCAGCTTATTTTCGGGGGATAGCAATCAGCCCCAGCATTTT
.,TRBJ1-4,.,TRBV6-2/TRBV6-3,CASSYIREKLFF,TGTGCCAGCAGTTATATTCGGGAAAAACTGTTTTTT
.,TRBJ1-5,.,TRBV5-4,CASSFSGSPNQPQHF,TGTGCCAGCAGCTTCTCAGGGAGCCCCAATCAGCCCCAGCATTTT
.,TRBJ2-7,TRBD1,TRBV20-1,CSARGTGPYKQYF,TGCAGTGCTAGGGGGACAGGGCCCTACAAGCAGTACTTC
.,TRBJ2-3,.,TRBV6-5,CASRREGTTDTQYF,TGTGCCAGCAGACGTGAGGGGACGACAGATACGCAGTATTTT
many,TRBJ2-1,.,TRBV27,CASSLRSYNEQFF,TGTGCCAGCAGTTTACGCTCGTACAATGAGCAGTTCTTC
many,TRBJ1-2,.,TRBV5-1,CASRVASKDGYTF,TGCGCCAGCAGGGTGGCCTCCAAGGACGGCTACACCTTC
few,TRBJ2-1,.,TRBV29-1,CSVDGATIDEQFF,TGCAGCGTTGACGGGGCTACGATAGATGAGCAGTTCTTC
few,TRBJ2-3,.,TRBV13,CASSSGGPSTDTQYF,TGTGCCAGCAGCTCGGGCGGGCCAAGCACAGATACGCAGTATTTT
few,TRBJ2-1,.,TRBV3-1,CASSQSPLAEQFF,TGTGCCAGCAGCCAATCCCCTCTGGCGGAGCAGTTCTTC
many,TRBJ2-7,TRBD1,TRBV5-1,CASSGRTGSSYEQYF,TGCGCCAGCAGCGGAAGGACAGGGTCTTCCTACGAGCAGTACTTC
.,TRBJ2-3,.,TRBV7-9,CASSGQGGDTQYF,TGTGCCAGCAGCGGCCAGGGCGGAGATACGCAGTATTTT
.,TRBJ2-7,.,TRBV12-3/TRBV12-4,CASRHTAGRGEQYF,TGTGCCAGCAGACATACCGCTGGGCGCGGCGAGCAGTACTTC
.,TRBJ2-3,TRBD2,TRBV20-1,CPRGSGRHTPSTDTQYF,TGCCCCCGGGGTAGCGGGAGGCATACCCCTAGCACAGATACGCAGTATTTT
few,TRBJ1-2,.,TRBV7-9,CASSLEGHGYTF,TGTGCCAGCAGCTTAGAGGGGCATGGCTACACCTTC
few,TRBJ2-5,TRBD1,TRBV28,CASRDPGQRTTQYF,TGTGCCAGCAGAGACCCGGGACAGAGGACGACCCAGTACTTC